This T cell receptor (beta chain) was sequenced during a study of cytomegalovirus exposure and HLA in healthy donors. Germline V lookup: CDR1 SGHTS, CDR2 YDEGEE. This CDR3 region has 18 residues. The V gene lost 4 bases and the J gene lost 0 bases, with 21 bases spanning the gap. Primers: 60 Vbeta forward and 13 Jbeta reverse. As originally analysed: The authors later counted roughly 77 million unique TCR beta chains, some 9.9 million of them shared. The data were produced by immunoSEQ multiplex PCR, yet TCRdb's version contains in-frame clones alone and is incomplete. That table is the source of V, J and clone size, and D and trimming were worked out from the DNA. The sample lists about 60,000 clones, 60% to 85% occurring once.

The TCR originated in a woman in her forties in good health and CMV-seropositive. The sample consisted of PBMCs. V gene TRBV5-8 combines with J gene TRBJ2-3; D perhaps matches TRBD2 (6 bases). The CDR3 here is CASSEYLTYRESTDTQYF. The CDR3 coding sequence is TGTGCCAGCAGCGAATACCTCACATATCGGGAGAGCACAGATACGCAGTATTTT.